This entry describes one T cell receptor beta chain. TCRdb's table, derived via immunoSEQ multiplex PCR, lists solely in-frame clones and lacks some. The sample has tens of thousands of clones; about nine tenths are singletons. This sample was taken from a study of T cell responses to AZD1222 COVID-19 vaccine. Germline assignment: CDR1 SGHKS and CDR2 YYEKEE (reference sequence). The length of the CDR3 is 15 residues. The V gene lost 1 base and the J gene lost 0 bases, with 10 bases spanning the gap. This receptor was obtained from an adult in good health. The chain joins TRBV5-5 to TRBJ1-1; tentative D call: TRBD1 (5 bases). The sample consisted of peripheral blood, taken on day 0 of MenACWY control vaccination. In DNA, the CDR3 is TGTGCCAGCAGCTTGTGGGGCGTCATGAACACTGAAGCTTTCTTT. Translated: CASSLWGVMNTEAFF.